The 19 T cell receptor beta chains in this list originate from one sample, sequenced in a study of shared clonotypes between healthy human individuals. Generated by immunoSEQ multiplex PCR, the TCRdb table keeps only in-frame clones and is missing some. This sample has roughly 1 million clones, with around 78% found just once. The source material was memory CD4+ T cells from PBMCs. Subset specified: CD45RA-negative fraction. The receptors were sampled from a man between 18 and 29 years old in good health. Some clones in this sample may be carry-over from other donors' samples.

This rearrangement joins TRBV30 to TRBJ2-7; D possibly corresponds to TRBD2 (5 bases). Germline V gene lookup returns CDR1 GTSNPN and CDR2 SVGIG (reference sequence). This CDR3 region has 13 residues. V lost 6 bases to trimming and J lost 0 bases, with 12 bases between them. CDR3 coding DNA: TGTGCCTGCTTAGCGCCAAACTCCTACGAGCAGTACTTC. Translation: CACLAPNSYEQYF.

This chain uses TRBV7-9 with TRBJ2-6; 9 bases line up with TRBD1. Trimming cost V 6 bases and J 1 base; bases outside gene matches: 7. The length of the CDR3 is 17 residues. CDR1 is SEHNR and CDR2 is FQNEAQ in the germline V gene (reference sequence). CDR3 loop: CASRSGTGRSGANVLTF. CDR3 sequence (DNA): TGTGCCAGCAGGTCCGGGACAGGGAGGTCTGGGGCCAACGTCCTGACTTTC.

This chain joins TRBV7-3 and TRBJ2-3, with D possibly TRBD2 on 5 matching bases. Germline V gives CDR1 SGHTA, CDR2 FQGTGA. V was trimmed by 4 bases and J by 0 bases, leaving 8 bases between them. This CDR3 has 14 amino acids. The DNA for the CDR3 is TGTGCCAGCAGCTCCAGGACTAGCACAGATACGCAGTATTTT. As protein: CASSSRTSTDTQYF. Variable domain in full (rest from reference TRBV7-3 and TRBJ2-3): GAGVSQTPSNKVTEKGKYVELRCDPISGHTALYWYRQSLGQGPEFLIYFQGTGAADDSGLPNDRFFAVRPEGSVSTLKIQRTERGDSAVYLCASSSRTSTDTQYFGPGTRLTVL.

The rearrangement uses TRBV28 and TRBJ2-1; 7 nucleotides line up with TRBD1. The length of the CDR3 is 15 residues. The germline CDR1 and CDR2 sequences are MDHEN and SYDVKM. Losses at the gene ends were 7 bases for V and 8 bases for J; bases not matched to a gene: 14. Here the CDR3 reads CASNTPLTGTDEQFF. In DNA, the CDR3 is TGTGCCAGCAACACCCCATTGACAGGGACAGATGAGCAGTTCTTC.

The rearrangement joins TRBV7-9 to TRBJ2-7; D perhaps matches TRBD2 (5 bases). Trimming stripped 7 bases from V and 0 bases from J, with 13 bases between. Germline V gene lookup returns CDR1 SEHNR and CDR2 FQNEAQ (reference sequence). CDR3 length equals 14 residues. The CDR3 DNA sequence: TGTGCCAGCACCTCGACGGGGAGCTCCTACGAGCAGTACTTC. Encoded protein: CASTSTGSSYEQYF.

The genes are TRBV5-4 and TRBJ2-6; no reliable D call. The germline V and J ends were trimmed by 4 bases and 0 bases, with 8 bases remaining between them. The length of the CDR3 is 15 residues. CDR1 and CDR2 from the germline V gene are SGHNT and YYREEE (reference sequence). CDR3 sequence: CASSAPASGANVLTF. CDR3 bases: TGTGCCAGCAGCGCCCCGGCCTCTGGGGCCAACGTCCTGACTTTC.

The genes are TRBV5-6 and TRBJ1-1; D is uncertain. The CDR3 is 14 amino acids. In germline, CDR1 is SGHDT, CDR2 YYEEEE. Between the trimmed V and J ends, which lost 0 bases and 1 base, there was a span of 7 bases. CDR3 loop: CASSLGRSNTEAFF. CDR3 nucleotide sequence: TGTGCCAGCAGCTTGGGGAGGTCGAACACTGAAGCTTTCTTT.

The rearrangement joins TRBV29-1 to TRBJ2-3, with a tentative D call TRBD1 (5 bases). The CDR3 sequence is 13 residues long. The ends were cut back, 1 base at V and 5 bases at J, with 10 bases in the middle. The germline CDR1 and CDR2 sequences are SQVTM and ANQGSEA. CDR3 DNA: TGCAGCGTTGAAGGCAGGGTGAGAGATACGCAGTATTTT. This sequence encodes CSVEGRVRDTQYF.

This clone was seen more than once but under ten times. This sequence joins TRBV5-1 and TRBJ2-7; 13 nucleotides agree with TRBD2. The ends lost 4 bases at V and 6 bases at J; junction bases unmatched: 10. The germline CDR1 and CDR2 sequences are SGHRS and YFSETQ. The CDR3 runs to 16 residues. The CDR3 loop is CASSQLGLAGVSEQYF. CDR3 coding DNA: TGCGCCAGCAGCCAACTTGGACTAGCGGGAGTAAGCGAGCAGTACTTC.

This chain joins TRBV7-3 and TRBJ2-7; 8 nucleotides agree with TRBD2. This CDR3 is 14 amino acids long. V lost 5 bases to trimming and J lost 4 bases; unmatched junction nucleotides: 7. CDR1 and CDR2 from the germline V gene are SGHTA and FQGTGA. The CDR3 coding sequence is TGTGCCAGCAGCCCCCGGGGGGGGGTTTACGAGCAGTACTTC. Residues: CASSPRGGVYEQYF. The full variable domain, completed using reference TRBV7-3 and TRBJ2-7, is GAGVSQTPSNKVTEKGKYVELRCDPISGHTALYWYRQSLGQGPEFLIYFQGTGAADDSGLPNDRFFAVRPEGSVSTLKIQRTERGDSAVYLCASSPRGGVYEQYFGPGTRLTVT.

Comment on this clone: In the same sample, other DNA sequences code for this CDR3. The CDR3 DNA sequence: TGTGCCAGTAGTATAGGGGGCAGGGGGTATGGCTACACCTTC. Encoded protein: CASSIGGRGYGYTF. The V and J genes are TRBV19 and TRBJ1-2, with 7 nucleotides matching TRBD1. Germline V gene data show CDR1 as LNHDA and CDR2 as SQIVND (reference sequence). V lost 1 base to trimming and J lost 5 bases; unmatched junction nucleotides: 4. The CDR3 totals 14 residues.

In nucleotides, the CDR3 is TGTGCCAGCATGCTAGCAGGAGATCCAGGGCAGTACTTC. It codes for CASMLAGDPGQYF. The chain employs TRBV27 and TRBJ2-7, with D maybe TRBD2 (5 bases). Germline CDR1 is MNHEY and CDR2 is SMNVEV (reference sequence). This CDR3 contains 13 residues. Trimming took off 7 bases at V and 9 bases at J, with 19 bases between the two ends.

J is TRBJ1-4 and V is TRBV28; D not certain. The V gene lost 4 bases and the J gene lost 5 bases, with 11 bases spanning the gap. The germline V gene encodes CDR1 MDHEN and CDR2 SYDVKM. This CDR3 region has 14 residues. CDR3 region: CASSSPGRNEKLFF. The CDR3 DNA follows: TGTGCCAGCAGTTCCCCCGGGAGAAATGAAAAACTGTTTTTT. Looking up the rest from reference TRBV28 and TRBJ1-4 gives the full variable domain: DVKVTQSSRYLVKRTGEKVFLECVQDMDHENMFWYRQDPGLGLRLIYFSYDVKMKEKGDIPEGYSVSREKKERFSLILESASTNQTSMYLCASSSPGRNEKLFFGSGTQLSVL.

Here the CDR3 reads CASSSPGTLTETQYF. The CDR3 nucleotides are TGTGCCAGCAGTTCCCCCGGGACCCTAACGGAGACCCAGTACTTC. This chain joins TRBV28 and TRBJ2-5; D may match TRBD1 or TRBD2 (5 bases each). This CDR3 has 15 amino acids. The germline V gene encodes CDR1 MDHEN and CDR2 SYDVKM. Trimming stripped 4 bases from V and 5 bases from J, with 17 bases between.

The chain is built from TRBV6-5 and TRBJ1-2; D remains unclear. V lost 5 bases and J 5 bases, leaving 6 bases between the germline ends. CDR1 MNHEY and CDR2 SVGAGI come from the germline V gene. The CDR3 has 11 residues. The CDR3 nucleotides are TGTGCCAGCAGTGTGACATATGGCTACACCTTC. Translating it yields CASSVTYGYTF.

V is TRBV9 and J is TRBJ2-7, with 13 bases matching TRBD2. V lost 0 bases and J lost 5; bases outside the gene matches: 8. CDR1 SGDLS and CDR2 YYNGEE come from the germline V gene. The CDR3 extends over 17 amino acids. Here the CDR3 reads CASSVDLGLAGNDEQYF. CDR3 coding DNA: TGTGCCAGCAGCGTAGATTTGGGACTAGCGGGAAACGACGAGCAGTACTTC.

The chain couples TRBV19 to TRBJ1-1; no clear D. CDR3 length: 15 amino acids. Germline assignment: CDR1 LNHDA and CDR2 SQIVND (reference sequence). Trimming shortened V by 5 bases and J by 4 bases, and 17 bases separated the two germline ends. CDR3 protein: CASSPLLSRSTEAFF. The CDR3 region has the DNA TGTGCCAGTAGTCCTCTCCTTTCGCGGAGCACTGAAGCTTTCTTT.

The V gene is TRBV2, the J gene TRBJ2-1; D not certain. The CDR3 covers 13 residues. V gave up 6 bases and J gave up 2 bases, with 8 bases separating them. CDR1 and CDR2 from the germline V gene are SNHLY and FYNNEI. This CDR3 reads CASRENPYNEQFF. CDR3 in DNA: TGTGCCAGCAGGGAGAACCCCTACAATGAGCAGTTCTTC. Drawing the rest from reference TRBV2 and TRBJ2-1, the complete variable domain is EPEVTQTPSHQVTQMGQEVILRCVPISNHLYFYWYRQILGQKVEFLVSFYNNEISEKSEIFDDQFSVERPDGSNFTLKIRSTKLEDSAMYFCASRENPYNEQFFGPGTRLTVL.

This clone was seen once. This chain links TRBV4-1 with TRBJ1-3; a weak D match, TRBD1 (6 bases). CDR1 is MGHRA and CDR2 is YSYEKL in the germline V gene. The CDR3 contains 17 residues. V dropped 2 bases and J dropped 0 bases, with 14 bases sitting between them. Written as DNA, the CDR3 is TGCGCCAGCAGCCAATCCCCTGGGGGCCCCTCTGGAAACACCATATATTTT. This translates into CASSQSPGGPSGNTIYF.